These 6 T cell receptor beta chains were all obtained from the same sample, sequenced in a study of blood T cells in healthy people across ages. Sample-barcoded 5' priming and a J-beta primer mix drove a second PCR of 7 to 11 cycles. TCRdb re-analysed the 5' RACE reads in MiXCR, keeping a single row per CDR3 protein. The repertoire holds hundreds of thousands of distinct CDR3 sequences, with around 49% as singletons. Material for sequencing was blood. These receptors were collected from a woman aged 60-75 years in good health.

This clonotype was counted once. The chain recombines TRBV6-5 with TRBJ2-3; 9 positions match TRBD2. Germline CDR1 and CDR2: MNHEY and SVGAGI. The CDR3 consists of 15 residues. V was clipped by 6 bases and J by 4 bases; unmatched bases: 8. The CDR3: CASSLGAGGPDTQYF. Written as DNA, the CDR3 is TGTGCCAGCAGCCTCGGGGCGGGGGGGCCAGATACGCAGTATTTT.

This clonotype was seen more than once but under ten times. V and J are TRBV7-2 and TRBJ1-5; D unresolved. CDR1 is SGHTA and CDR2 is FQGNSA in the germline V gene. The CDR3 totals 15 residues. V shed 5 bases and J shed 4 bases, with 15 bases lying between them. CDR3 DNA sequence: TGTGCCAGCAGCCTGACCACTACGGGGAATCAGCCCCAGCATTTT. Encoded protein: CASSLTTTGNQPQHF.

The gene calls are TRBV7-8 and TRBJ2-5; D gene ambiguous. The germline V gene encodes CDR1 SGHVS and CDR2 FQNEAQ. V lost 3 bases and J 1 base, leaving 6 bases between the germline ends. The CDR3 has 13 residues. CDR3 sequence (DNA): TGTGCCAGCAGCTTCCCCCTCCAAGAGACCCAGTACTTC. Protein: CASSFPLQETQYF.

The J gene is TRBJ2-7, the V gene TRBV4-2; 7 nucleotides agree with TRBD2. In germline, CDR1 is LGHNA, CDR2 YNFKEQ. CDR3 length: 15 residues. Unmatched junction bases numbered 9, after V lost 4 bases and J lost 3 bases. The CDR3 nucleotides read TGTGCCAGCAGCCCAAGACGGGGCGGGAGCTACGAGCAGTACTTC. Translation gives CASSPRRGGSYEQYF.

This clonotype occurred a few times. The chain is built from TRBV29-1 and TRBJ1-4; TRBD1 aligns across 8 bases. V was pared by 8 bases and J by 6 bases, with 5 bases of the junction left unmatched. Germline CDR1 is SQVTM and CDR2 is ANQGSEA. This CDR3 spans 12 amino acids. The CDR3 coding sequence is TGCAGCATTAACAGGGGGGATGAAAAACTGTTTTTT. It translates to CSINRGDEKLFF.

Here the CDR3 DNA reads TGCAGTGCTAGGATGGGTAGCGGGCGAGTCAATGAGCAGTACTTC. Its translation is CSARMGSGRVNEQYF. The chain is built from TRBV20-1 and TRBJ2-7; TRBD2 aligns across 7 bases. Germline CDR1 is DFQATT and CDR2 is SNEGSKA (reference sequence). Trimming took 3 bases from V and 7 from J; bases not matched to a gene: 15. This CDR3 is built from 15 residues.